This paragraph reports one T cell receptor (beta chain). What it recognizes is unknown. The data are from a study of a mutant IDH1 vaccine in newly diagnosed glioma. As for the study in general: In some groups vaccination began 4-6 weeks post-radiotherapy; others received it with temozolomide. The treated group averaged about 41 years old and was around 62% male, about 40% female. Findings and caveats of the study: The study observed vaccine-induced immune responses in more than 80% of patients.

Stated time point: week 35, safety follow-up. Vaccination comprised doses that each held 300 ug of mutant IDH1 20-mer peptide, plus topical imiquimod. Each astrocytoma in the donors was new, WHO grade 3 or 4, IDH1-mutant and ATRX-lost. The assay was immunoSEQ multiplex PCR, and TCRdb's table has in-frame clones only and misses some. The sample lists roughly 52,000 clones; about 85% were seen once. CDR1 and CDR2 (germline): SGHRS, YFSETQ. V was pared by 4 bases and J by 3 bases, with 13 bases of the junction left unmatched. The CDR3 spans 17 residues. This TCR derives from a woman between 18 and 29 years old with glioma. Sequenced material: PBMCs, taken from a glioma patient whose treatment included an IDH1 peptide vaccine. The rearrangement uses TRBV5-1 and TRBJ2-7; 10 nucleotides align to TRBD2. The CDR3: CASSRETELAGVYEQYF. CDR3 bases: TGCGCCAGCAGCCGAGAAACCGAGCTAGCGGGAGTCTACGAGCAGTACTTC.